This is a list of T cell receptor beta chains from one sample in a study of blood T cell repertoires in COVID-19. Libraries were prepared by immunoSEQ multiplex PCR; TCRdb keeps only in-frame clonotypes and omits some of them. The data show some 190,000 clones, 70% to 90% seen once. The sample consisted of peripheral blood. The receptors derive from a woman between 35 and 50 years old who had recovered from COVID-19. The CDR3 runs from the conserved cysteine through the conserved F or W. A D gene is named only where the DNA matches it firmly.

j_call | v_call | d_call | cdr3_nt | cdr3_aa
TRBJ2-7 | TRBV2 | - | TGTGCCAGCATGACGCCTAGCGATTACGAGCAGTACTTC | CASMTPSDYEQYF
TRBJ2-6 | TRBV19 | TRBD1 | TGTGCCAGTAGCCAGACTACAGGGGGCACTGGGGCCAACGTCCTGACTTTC | CASSQTTGGTGANVLTF
TRBJ1-5 | TRBV19 | - | TGTGCCAGTAGTATAGGTCGGGGGAATCAGCCCCAGCATTTT | CASSIGRGNQPQHF
TRBJ2-3 | TRBV12-3/TRBV12-4 | - | TGTGCCAGCAATCTGGGAGGAGCAGCTACGCAGTATTTT | CASNLGGAATQYF
TRBJ2-2 | TRBV7-9 | TRBD1 | TGTGCCAGCAGCTCTAAAACACAGGGGCGGACCGGGGAGCTGTTTTTT | CASSSKTQGRTGELFF
TRBJ1-1 | TRBV29-1 | - | TGCAGCGCCAAACGGGAGTCTGAAGCTTTCTTT | CSAKRESEAFF
TRBJ2-3 | TRBV7-6 | TRBD2 | TGTGCCAGCAGCTTAGTCTCGGGGGGGGTCACAGATACGCAGTATTTT | CASSLVSGGVTDTQYF
TRBJ2-3 | TRBV27 | - | TGTGCCAGCAGTTTATACTGGAGTGGTACGCAGTATTTT | CASSLYWSGTQYF
TRBJ2-5 | TRBV11-2 | TRBD2 | TGTGCCAGCAGCTCCAATAGCGGGAGACGGGAGACCCAGTACTTC | CASSSNSGRRETQYF
TRBJ2-2 | TRBV13 | TRBD2 | TGTGCCAGCAGCTCCGGACTAGCGGGAGGGCGGGCCGGGGAGCTGTTTTTT | CASSSGLAGGRAGELFF
TRBJ1-6 | TRBV9 | - | TGTGCCAGCAGCGCTCAGGGGTCGAAGAATTCACCCCTCCACTTT | CASSAQGSKNSPLHF
TRBJ1-4 | TRBV5-1 | - | TGCGCCAGCAGCGCGACAGGTACTAATGAAAAACTGTTTTTT | CASSATGTNEKLFF
TRBJ1-2 | TRBV28 | TRBD1 | TGTGCCAGCAGTCGTAGGAGAAAACAGGGGGCGGGATATGGCTACACCTTC | CASSRRRKQGAGYGYTF
TRBJ2-2 | TRBV4-3 | - | TGCGCCAGCAGCCGCAAGGGGGGGGGCGCTGACACCGGGGAGCTGTTTTTT | CASSRKGGGADTGELFF
TRBJ1-2 | TRBV4-1 | - | TGCGCCAGCAGCGACGGGGGACTCCTCGCTAACTATGGCTACACCTTC | CASSDGGLLANYGYTF
TRBJ1-1 | TRBV7-9 | - | TGTGCCAGCAGCCCGGACCGGGACTCAGAGAACACTGAAGCTTTCTTT | CASSPDRDSENTEAFF